This T cell receptor (beta chain) was profiled in a study of blood T cells in healthy people across ages. Study observations and caveats: Not knowing donor CMV status may have confounded expanded clonotype changes.

Samples had at least 7 million PBMCs isolated from them. V trimming: 6 bases; J trimming: 3 bases; junction bases outside the gene matches: 15. The CDR3 is made up of 17 amino acids. Using a J-beta primer mix together with a sample-barcoded 5' primer, a second PCR was run for roughly 6 to 12 cycles. One entry per CDR3 protein, called by TCRdb with MiXCR from the 5' RACE reads. The profile shows about 1.7 million distinct CDR3 sequences, 28% of them singletons. On this clonotype itself: The antigen is not known.

Material: blood. This clonotype was sampled from a woman between 25 and 40 years old in good health. V gene TRBV12-3 or TRBV12-4 combines with J gene TRBJ1-2; 8 positions agree with TRBD1. Written as DNA, the CDR3 is TGTGCCAGCAGCCCAAACCCAGGACAGGGACCATACTATGGCTACACCTTC. It encodes CASSPNPGQGPYYGYTF.